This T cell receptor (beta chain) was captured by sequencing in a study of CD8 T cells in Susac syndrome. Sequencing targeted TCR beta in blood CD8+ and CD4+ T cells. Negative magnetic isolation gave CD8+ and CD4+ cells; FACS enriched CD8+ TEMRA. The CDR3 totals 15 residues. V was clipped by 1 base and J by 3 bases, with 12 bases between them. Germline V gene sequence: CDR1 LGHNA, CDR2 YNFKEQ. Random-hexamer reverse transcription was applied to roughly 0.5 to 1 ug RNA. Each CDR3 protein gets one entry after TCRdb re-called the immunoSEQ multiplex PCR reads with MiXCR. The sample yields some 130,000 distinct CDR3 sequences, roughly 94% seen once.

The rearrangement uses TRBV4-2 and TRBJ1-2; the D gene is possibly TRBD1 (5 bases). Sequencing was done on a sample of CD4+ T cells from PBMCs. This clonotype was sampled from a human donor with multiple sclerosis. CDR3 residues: CASSQAQDIDYGYTF. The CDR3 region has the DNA TGTGCCAGCAGCCAAGCTCAGGACATCGACTATGGCTACACCTTC.